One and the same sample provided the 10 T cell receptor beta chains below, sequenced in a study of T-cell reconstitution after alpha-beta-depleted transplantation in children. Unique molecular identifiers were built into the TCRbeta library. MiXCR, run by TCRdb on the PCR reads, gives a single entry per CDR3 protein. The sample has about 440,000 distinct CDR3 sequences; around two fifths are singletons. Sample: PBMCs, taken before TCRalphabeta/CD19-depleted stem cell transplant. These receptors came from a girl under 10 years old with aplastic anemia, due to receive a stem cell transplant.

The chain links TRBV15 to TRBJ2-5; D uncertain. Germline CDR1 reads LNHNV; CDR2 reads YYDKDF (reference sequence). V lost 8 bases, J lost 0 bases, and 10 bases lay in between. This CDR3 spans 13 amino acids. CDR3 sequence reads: CATVARYQETQYF. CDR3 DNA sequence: TGTGCCACCGTAGCCCGGTACCAAGAGACCCAGTACTTC.

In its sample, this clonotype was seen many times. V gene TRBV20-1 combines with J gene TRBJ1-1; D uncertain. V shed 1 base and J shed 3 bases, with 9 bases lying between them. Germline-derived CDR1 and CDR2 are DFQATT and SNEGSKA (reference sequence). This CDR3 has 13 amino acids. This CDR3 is CSARGLLDTEAFF. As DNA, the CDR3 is TGCAGTGCTAGAGGCCTACTTGACACTGAAGCTTTCTTT.

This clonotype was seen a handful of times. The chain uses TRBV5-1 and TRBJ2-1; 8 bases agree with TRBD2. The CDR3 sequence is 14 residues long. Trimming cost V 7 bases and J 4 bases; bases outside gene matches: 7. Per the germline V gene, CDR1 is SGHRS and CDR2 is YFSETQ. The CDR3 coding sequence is TGCGCCAGCGCAGGACTAGCTCCGTACAATGAGCAGTTCTTC. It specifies CASAGLAPYNEQFF. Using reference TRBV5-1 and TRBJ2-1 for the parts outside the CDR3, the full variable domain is KAGVTQTPRYLIKTRGQQVTLSCSPISGHRSVSWYQQTPGQGLQFLFEYFSETQRNKGNFPGRFSGRQFSNSRSEMNVSTLELGDSALYLCASAGLAPYNEQFFGPGTRLTVL.

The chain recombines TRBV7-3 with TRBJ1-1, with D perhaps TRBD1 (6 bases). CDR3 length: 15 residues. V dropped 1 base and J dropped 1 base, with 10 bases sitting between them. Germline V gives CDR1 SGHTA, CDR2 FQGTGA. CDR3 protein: CASSLIGGGNTEAFF. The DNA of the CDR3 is TGTGCCAGCAGCTTAATAGGAGGGGGGAACACTGAAGCTTTCTTT.

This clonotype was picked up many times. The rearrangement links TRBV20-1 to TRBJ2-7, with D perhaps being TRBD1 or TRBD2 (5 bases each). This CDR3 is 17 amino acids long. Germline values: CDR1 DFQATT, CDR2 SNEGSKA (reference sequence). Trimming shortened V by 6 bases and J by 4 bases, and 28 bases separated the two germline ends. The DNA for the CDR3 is TGCAGTGCCGCTTCTGATTCGGTTTCAGTCGGGGCTTACGAGCAGTACTTC. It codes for CSAASDSVSVGAYEQYF.

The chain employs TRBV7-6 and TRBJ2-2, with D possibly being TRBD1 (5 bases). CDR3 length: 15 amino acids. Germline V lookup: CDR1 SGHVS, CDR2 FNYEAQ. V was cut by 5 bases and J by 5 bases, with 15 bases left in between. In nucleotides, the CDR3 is TGTGCCAGCAGCCCCTTGGGGCTCCGGACCGGGGAGCTGTTTTTT. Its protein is CASSPLGLRTGELFF.

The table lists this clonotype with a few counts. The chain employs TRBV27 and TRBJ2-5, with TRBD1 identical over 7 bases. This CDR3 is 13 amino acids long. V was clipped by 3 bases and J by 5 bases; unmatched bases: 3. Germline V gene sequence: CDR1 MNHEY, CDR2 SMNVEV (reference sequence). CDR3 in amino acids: CASSFYRGETQYF. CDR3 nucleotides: TGTGCCAGCAGTTTTTACAGGGGTGAGACCCAGTACTTC.

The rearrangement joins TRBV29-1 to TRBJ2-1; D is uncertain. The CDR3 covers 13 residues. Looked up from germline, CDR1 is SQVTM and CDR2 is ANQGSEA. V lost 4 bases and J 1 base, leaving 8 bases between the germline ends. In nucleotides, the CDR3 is TGCAGCGTTGGTAAGGTATCCTACAATGAGCAGTTCTTC. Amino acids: CSVGKVSYNEQFF.

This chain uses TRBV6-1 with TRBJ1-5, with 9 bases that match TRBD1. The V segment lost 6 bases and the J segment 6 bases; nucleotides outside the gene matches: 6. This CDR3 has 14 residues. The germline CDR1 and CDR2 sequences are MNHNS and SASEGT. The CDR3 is CASSPDRGAQPQHF. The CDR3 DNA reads TGTGCCAGCAGCCCCGACAGGGGGGCTCAGCCCCAGCATTTT.

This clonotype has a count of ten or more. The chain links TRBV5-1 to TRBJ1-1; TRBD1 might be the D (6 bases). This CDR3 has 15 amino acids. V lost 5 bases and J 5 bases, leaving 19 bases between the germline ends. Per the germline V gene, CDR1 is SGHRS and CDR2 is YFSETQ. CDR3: CASRSSTGVATEAFF. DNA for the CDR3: TGCGCCAGCAGATCATCGACAGGAGTAGCAACTGAAGCTTTCTTT. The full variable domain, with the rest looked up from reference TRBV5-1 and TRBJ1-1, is KAGVTQTPRYLIKTRGQQVTLSCSPISGHRSVSWYQQTPGQGLQFLFEYFSETQRNKGNFPGRFSGRQFSNSRSEMNVSTLELGDSALYLCASRSSTGVATEAFFGQGTRLTVV.